This T cell receptor beta chain was profiled in a study of shared clonotypes between healthy human individuals. Only in-frame clones appear in the TCRdb table, and some are missing; sequencing was by immunoSEQ multiplex PCR. This sample has 600,000 to 750,000 clones, with less than 95% found just once. The CDR3 runs to 17 residues. Germline V gives CDR1 SGDLS, CDR2 YYNGEE. Trimming removed 6 bases from V and 6 bases from J; junction bases left unmatched: 12. The TCR originated in a man younger than 35 in good health. Some clones in this sample may be carry-over from other donors' samples. The sample was memory CD8+ T cells from PBMCs. Documented subset: CD45RO+ cells pooled with CCR7-negative TemRA cells. The J gene is TRBJ2-1, the V gene TRBV9, with TRBD2 matching 13 bases. The DNA of the CDR3 is TGTGCCAGCACCGAAGAGGGGACTAGCGGGATAAGCAATGAGCAGTTCTTC. It translates to CASTEEGTSGISNEQFF.